This T cell receptor (beta chain) was captured by sequencing in a study of blood T cell repertoires in COVID-19 (dated by TCRdb to 2018 to 2021). For context, the study as a whole: Collaborator samples came from the United States, Italy and Spain and covered acute and convalescent phases of COVID-19. The samples were drawn from the first 160 participants of the ongoing ImmuneRACE study and from 1,200 or so subjects provided by 6 global collaborators. Where available, HLA class I and class II types were obtained from metadata supplied by the sample provider rather than from assay-based typing. The sample metadata nearly always contained a de-identified subject ID, COVID-19 status, age in years and sex. The repertoires were released in a freely available public database meant as a resource for research on the immune response to SARS-CoV-2. The material from the prospective study consisted of cDNA or gDNA derived from T cells, B-cell-depleted T cells, or PBMCs. Deeply sampled blood TCRbeta repertoires from subjects exposed to, actively infected with, or recovered from COVID-19 were included in the dataset. Overall results and qualifications from the work: Clinical and demographic metadata were provided uncurated, with the amount varying by source and participant.

TCRbeta CDR3 regions were amplified from genomic DNA by means of the immunoSEQ Assay, a bias-controlled multiplex PCR. Regarding the original processing steps: Within the assay, amplification of reference gene primers was used to estimate how many nucleated cells each sample contained. Sequence reads were collapsed and filtered to measure the absolute abundance of every unique TCRbeta CDR3 rearrangement. Productive Simpson clonality was computed per sample as the square root of Simpson's diversity index over productive rearrangements. In its TCRdb copy, this immuneACCESS table keeps in-frame sequences only and misses some clones. Where compared with another copy, unresolved V genes explain less than half of these, and the others have no known cause. V, J and clone size derive from that table, while D and trimming were established from the DNA sequence. Here the sample has tens of thousands of clones; around nine tenths occur a single time. The ten largest clones take up over 4% of the sample.

The collaborating institutions used their own protocols to collect whole blood in K2EDTA tubes. For TCRbeta analysis, collaborator samples were shipped as frozen whole blood, as isolated PBMCs, or as DNA extracted from either sample type. As for this clone: The clone's antigen remains unknown. No much larger clonotype is one base removed from it; base qualities were not supplied.

CDR1 and CDR2 were assigned from the germline V gene as SQVTM and ANQGSEA. V was cut back by 6 bases and J by 8 bases, leaving a gap of 11 bases between them. The CDR3, cysteine through phenylalanine, is 12 amino acids long. Of all the DNA, just the CDR3 is kept, 36 bases in frame from base 1. Sequencing was done on a sample of peripheral blood. The V and J genes are TRBV29-1 and TRBJ1-6, and the D gene may be TRBD1, 5 bases matching. This receptor was obtained from a man in his 60s with acute or convalescent COVID-19. The sequence in DNA is TGCAGCGTAGGGGATCTGGATTCACCCCTCCACTTT. Its protein product is CSVGDLDSPLHF.